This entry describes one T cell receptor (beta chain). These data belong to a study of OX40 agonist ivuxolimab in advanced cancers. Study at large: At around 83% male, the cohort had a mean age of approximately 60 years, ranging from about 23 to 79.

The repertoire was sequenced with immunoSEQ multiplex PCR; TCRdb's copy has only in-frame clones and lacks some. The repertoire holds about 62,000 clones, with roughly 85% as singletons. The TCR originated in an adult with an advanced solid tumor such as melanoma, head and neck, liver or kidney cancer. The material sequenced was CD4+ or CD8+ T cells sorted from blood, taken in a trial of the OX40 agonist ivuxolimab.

Written as DNA, the CDR3 is TGTGCCAGCAGTGAAGGTCGACTAGCGCACACCGGGGAGCTGTTTTTT. Amino acid sequence: CASSEGRLAHTGELFF. This chain joins TRBV6-1 and TRBJ2-2, with TRBD2 matching over 8 bases. The CDR3 runs 16 residues. In germline, CDR1 is MNHNS, CDR2 SASEGT. V lost 1 base to trimming and J lost 3 bases; unmatched junction nucleotides: 4.